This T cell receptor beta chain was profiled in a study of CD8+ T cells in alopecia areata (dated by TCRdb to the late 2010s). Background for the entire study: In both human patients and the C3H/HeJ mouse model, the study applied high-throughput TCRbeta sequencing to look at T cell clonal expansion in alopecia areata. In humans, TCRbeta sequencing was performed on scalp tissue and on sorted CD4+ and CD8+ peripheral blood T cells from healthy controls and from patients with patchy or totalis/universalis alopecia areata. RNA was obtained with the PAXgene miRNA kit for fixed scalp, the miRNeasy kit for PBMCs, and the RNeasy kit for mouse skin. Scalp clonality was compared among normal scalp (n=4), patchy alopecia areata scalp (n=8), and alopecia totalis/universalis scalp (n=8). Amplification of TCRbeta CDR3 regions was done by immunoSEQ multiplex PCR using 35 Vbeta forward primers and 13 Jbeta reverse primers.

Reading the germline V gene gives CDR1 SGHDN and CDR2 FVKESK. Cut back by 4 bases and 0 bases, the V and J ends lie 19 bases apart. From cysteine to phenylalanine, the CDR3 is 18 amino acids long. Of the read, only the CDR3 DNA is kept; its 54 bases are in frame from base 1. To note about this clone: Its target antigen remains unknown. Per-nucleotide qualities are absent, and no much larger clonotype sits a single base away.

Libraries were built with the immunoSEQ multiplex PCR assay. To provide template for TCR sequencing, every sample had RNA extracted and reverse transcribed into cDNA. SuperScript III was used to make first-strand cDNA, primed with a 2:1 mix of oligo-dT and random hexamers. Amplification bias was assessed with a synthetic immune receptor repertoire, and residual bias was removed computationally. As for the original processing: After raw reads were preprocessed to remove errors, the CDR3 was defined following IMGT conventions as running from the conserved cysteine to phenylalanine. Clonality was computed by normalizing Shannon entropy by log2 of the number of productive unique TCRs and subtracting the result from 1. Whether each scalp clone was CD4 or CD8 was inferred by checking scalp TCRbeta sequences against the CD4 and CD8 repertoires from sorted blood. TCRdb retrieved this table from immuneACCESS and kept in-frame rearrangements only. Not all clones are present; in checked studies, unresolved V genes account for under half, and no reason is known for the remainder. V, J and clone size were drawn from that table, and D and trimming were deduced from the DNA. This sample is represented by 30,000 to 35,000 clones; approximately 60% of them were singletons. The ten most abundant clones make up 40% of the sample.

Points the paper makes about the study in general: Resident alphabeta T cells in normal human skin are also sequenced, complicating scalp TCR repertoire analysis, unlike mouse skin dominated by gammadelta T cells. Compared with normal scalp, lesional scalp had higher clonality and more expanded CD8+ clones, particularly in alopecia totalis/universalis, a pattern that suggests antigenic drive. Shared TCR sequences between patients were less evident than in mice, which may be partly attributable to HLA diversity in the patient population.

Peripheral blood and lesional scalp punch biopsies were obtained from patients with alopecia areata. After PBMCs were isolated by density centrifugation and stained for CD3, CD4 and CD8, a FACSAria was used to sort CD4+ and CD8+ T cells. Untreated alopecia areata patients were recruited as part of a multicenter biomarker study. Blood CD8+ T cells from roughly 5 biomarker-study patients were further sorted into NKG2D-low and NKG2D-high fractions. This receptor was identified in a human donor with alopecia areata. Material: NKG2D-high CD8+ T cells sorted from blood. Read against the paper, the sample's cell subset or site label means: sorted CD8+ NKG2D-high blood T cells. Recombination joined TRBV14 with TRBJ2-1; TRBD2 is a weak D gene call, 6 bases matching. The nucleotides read TGTGCCAGCAGCCCCCGGGAGCCCCTTAACCCCTCCTACAATGAGCAGTTCTTC. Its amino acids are CASSPREPLNPSYNEQFF.